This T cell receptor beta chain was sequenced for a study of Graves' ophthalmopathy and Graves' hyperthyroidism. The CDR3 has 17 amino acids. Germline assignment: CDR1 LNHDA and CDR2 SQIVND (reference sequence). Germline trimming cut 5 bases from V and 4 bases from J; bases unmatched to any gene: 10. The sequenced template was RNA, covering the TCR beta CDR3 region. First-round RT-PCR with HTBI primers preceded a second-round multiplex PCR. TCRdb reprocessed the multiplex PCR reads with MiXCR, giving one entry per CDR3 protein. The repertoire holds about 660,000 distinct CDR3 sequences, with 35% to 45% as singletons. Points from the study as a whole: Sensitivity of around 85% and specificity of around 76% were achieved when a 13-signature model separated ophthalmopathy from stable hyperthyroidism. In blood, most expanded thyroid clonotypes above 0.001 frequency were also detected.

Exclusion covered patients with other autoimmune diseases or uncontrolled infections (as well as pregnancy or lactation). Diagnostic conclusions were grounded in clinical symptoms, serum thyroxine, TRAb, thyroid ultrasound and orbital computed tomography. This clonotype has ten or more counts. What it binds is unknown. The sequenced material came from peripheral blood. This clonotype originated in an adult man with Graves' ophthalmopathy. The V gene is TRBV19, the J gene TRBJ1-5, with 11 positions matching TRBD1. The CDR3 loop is CASSSDRGQAFNQPQHF. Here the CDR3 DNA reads TGTGCCAGTAGTTCGGACAGGGGGCAAGCCTTTAATCAGCCCCAGCATTTT.